These 9 T cell receptor beta chains were sequenced from one sample in a study of shared clonotypes between healthy human individuals. Libraries were prepared by immunoSEQ multiplex PCR; TCRdb keeps only in-frame clonotypes and omits some of them. This table has 1.4 million or so clones, approximately 98.5% appearing once. The sample was naive CD4+ T cells sorted from blood. Subset specified: CD45RA+ positively selected. Receptor source: a young man in good health.

The chain has TRBV18 and TRBJ2-5; 10 bases align to TRBD2. Germline assignment: CDR1 KGHSH and CDR2 LQKENI. After removal of 2 bases from V and 5 bases from J, the junction contained 5 bases not matched to a gene. This CDR3 is 15 amino acids long. DNA for the CDR3: TGTGCCAGCTCACCAAAAGCGGGAGGGCCTGAGACCCAGTACTTC. This gives the protein CASSPKAGGPETQYF.

The gene calls are TRBV5-5 and TRBJ1-2, with 8 bases aligning to TRBD1. CDR1 is SGHKS, CDR2 YYEKEE, per germline (reference sequence). V gave up 0 bases and J gave up 4 bases; unmatched junction bases: 8. This CDR3 has 16 residues. The CDR3 protein is CASSLVGQGDFYGYTF. For the CDR3, the DNA is TGTGCCAGCAGCTTGGTAGGACAGGGCGACTTCTATGGCTACACCTTC.

This rearrangement joins TRBV9 to TRBJ1-2; a possible D gene is TRBD1 (5 bases). Germline CDR1 is SGDLS and CDR2 is YYNGEE. V was shortened by 4 bases and J by 8 bases, with 18 bases between the two germline ends. CDR3 length: 14 amino acids. CDR3 sequence (DNA): TGTGCCAGCAGCCTCGACAGAATCTCTCGGGGCTACACCTTC. It specifies CASSLDRISRGYTF.

This chain connects TRBV28 to TRBJ1-2, with 10 bases that match TRBD1. Per germline, CDR1 MDHEN and CDR2 SYDVKM. The CDR3 length is 13 residues. The junction had 5 bases not matched to a gene; V was cut back by 5 bases and J by 8 bases. The CDR3 loop reads CASSDRGRWGYTF. The CDR3 coding sequence is TGTGCCAGCAGTGACAGGGGGCGTTGGGGCTACACCTTC.

The J gene is TRBJ2-7, the V gene TRBV30; D assignment may be TRBD1 or TRBD2 (5 bases each). V was trimmed by 0 bases and J by 10 bases, leaving 16 bases between them. The germline V gene has CDR1 GTSNPN and CDR2 SVGIG (reference sequence). This CDR3 has 13 residues. The CDR3: CAWSVYLGTEQYF. The CDR3 region has the DNA TGTGCCTGGAGTGTATATTTGGGGACCGAACAGTACTTC.

The gene calls are TRBV5-4 and TRBJ2-1; unclear D gene. The V gene lost 4 bases and the J gene lost 6 bases, with 14 bases spanning the gap. CDR1 and CDR2 from the germline V gene are SGHNT and YYREEE (reference sequence). CDR3 length equals 14 residues. CDR3 region: CASSRGRAGNEQFF. CDR3 nucleotides: TGTGCCAGCAGCAGAGGACGAGCCGGCAATGAGCAGTTCTTC.

The chain employs TRBV5-1 and TRBJ2-6; D gene unclear. Per the germline V gene, CDR1 is SGHRS and CDR2 is YFSETQ. The CDR3 totals 15 residues. Trimming stripped 0 bases from V and 2 bases from J, with 6 bases between. The CDR3: CASSLGNAGANVLTF. The CDR3 nucleotides read TGCGCCAGCAGCTTGGGGAACGCTGGGGCCAACGTCCTGACTTTC.

The rearrangement joins TRBV6-4 to TRBJ2-1; 10 nucleotides match TRBD2. The CDR3 contains 20 residues. V lost 4 bases to trimming and J lost 3 bases; unmatched junction nucleotides: 18. CDR1 is MRHNA and CDR2 is SNTAGT in the germline V gene. The CDR3 DNA follows: TGTGCCAGCAGTGTCCCGTATGGGCTAGCGGGAGTTCGTCGCTACAATGAGCAGTTCTTC. The encoded protein is CASSVPYGLAGVRRYNEQFF.

The chain links TRBV20-1 to TRBJ2-1, with unresolved D. Germline CDR1 and CDR2: DFQATT and SNEGSKA (reference sequence). V was clipped by 5 bases and J by 8 bases, with 7 bases between them. The CDR3 extends over 10 amino acids. DNA of the CDR3: TGCAGTGCTCGGACCCATGAGCAGTTCTTC. Translating it yields CSARTHEQFF.